This is a list of T cell receptor beta chains from one sample in a study of PD-L1 blockade in urothelial cancer. Profiling relied on immunoSEQ multiplex PCR, and the TCRdb table lists in-frame clones only, not all of them. This table holds some 45,000 clones, approximately 91% found once. Specimen: PBMCs, collected around atezolizumab (anti-PD-L1) treatment. The receptors shown here come from a donor at least 40 years old with urothelial cancer. CDR3s include the opening cysteine and the closing phenylalanine or tryptophan. D genes are given only for firm matches. Clone sizes are given selectively: once, few, many, or a class where the clone is expanded.

TRBD2	TRBV5-4	TRBJ2-5	-	TGTGCCAGCAGCTTGGCCCGGGGGGAAGAGATAGGAGAGACCCAGTACTTC	CASSLARGEEIGETQYF
-	TRBV30	TRBJ1-1	-	TGTGCCTGGGGAGAAACTGAAGCTTTCTTT	CAWGETEAFF
-	TRBV30	TRBJ2-1	-	TGTGCCTGGTGCCGAGGGCCAAGCTCCTACAATGAGCAGTTCTTC	CAWCRGPSSYNEQFF
TRBD1	TRBV9	TRBJ2-3	few	TGTGCCAGCAGCGTAGAGGGACAGGGCAGGGATACGCAGTATTTT	CASSVEGQGRDTQYF
TRBD2	TRBV7-2	TRBJ2-7	-	TGTGCCAGCAGCTTTGGGGCGGGAGACGAGCAGTACTTC	CASSFGAGDEQYF
-	TRBV5-1	TRBJ2-5	-	TGCGCCAGCAGCACAGGGACCTACCCCCGGCTGGAGACCCAGTACTTC	CASSTGTYPRLETQYF
TRBD1	TRBV4-2	TRBJ2-7	-	TGTGCCAGCAGCCGGTCACAGGGGGCGAACTCCGAGCAGTACTTC	CASSRSQGANSEQYF
-	TRBV27	TRBJ2-7	-	TGTGCCAGCAGTTTACCGGGGACTTCGGAGCAGTACTTC	CASSLPGTSEQYF
-	TRBV9	TRBJ2-1	-	TGTGCCAGCAGCGCAGAAGGGGAAGGGGGATACAATGAGCAGTTCTTC	CASSAEGEGGYNEQFF
-	TRBV2	TRBJ2-5	-	TGTGCCAGCAGAGTTGGGGGGTGGGAGACCCAGTACTTC	CASRVGGWETQYF
-	TRBV7-7	TRBJ2-2	-	TGTGCTAGCAGCTTTAGCGCCGGGGAGCTGTTTTTT	CASSFSAGELFF
TRBD2	TRBV29-1	TRBJ2-2	-	TGCAGCGTGGGAGGGACTTCAGACACCGGGGAGCTGTTTTTT	CSVGGTSDTGELFF
-	TRBV6-5	TRBJ1-1	-	TGTGCCAGCAGTTTAGACAGTCCTAACACTGAAGCTTTCTTT	CASSLDSPNTEAFF
TRBD2	TRBV7-8	TRBJ2-5	once	TGTGCCAGCAGCTTCACTAGCGGGGTTGAGACCCAGTACTTC	CASSFTSGVETQYF
TRBD2	TRBV15	TRBJ2-1	-	TGTGCCACCAGCGGCCCCGGGACTAGCGGACGGGGTGAGCAGTTCTTC	CATSGPGTSGRGEQFF
-	TRBV7-8	TRBJ2-7	-	TGTGCCAGCAGCGAAGGGGACACCTACGAGCAGTACTTC	CASSEGDTYEQYF
TRBD1	TRBV27	TRBJ1-4	-	TGTGCCAGCAGTCCCTCCCGGGACAGCAATGAAAAACTGTTTTTT	CASSPSRDSNEKLFF
TRBD1	TRBV5-8	TRBJ1-2	-	TGTGCCAGCAGCTGGGACAGCGTCTATGGCTACACCTTC	CASSWDSVYGYTF
-	TRBV4-1	TRBJ2-7	-	TGCGCCAGCAGCCAAGAGGGGGCTGACGAGCAGTACTTC	CASSQEGADEQYF
-	TRBV9	TRBJ1-1	-	TGTGCCAGCAGCGTCACAAACCGAGGCACTGAAGCTTTCTTT	CASSVTNRGTEAFF
-	TRBV27	TRBJ1-2	few	TGTGCCAGCAGTTTAGGGGCAGCCCCACCGGCCTATGGCTACACCTTC	CASSLGAAPPAYGYTF
-	TRBV7-6	TRBJ1-2	-	TGTGCCAGCAGCCCAACAGGGTTCTATGGCTACACCTTC	CASSPTGFYGYTF
TRBD1	TRBV6-5	TRBJ1-4	large	TGTGCCAGCAGCGGGACAGCCTCAACTAATGAAAAACTGTTTTTT	CASSGTASTNEKLFF
TRBD2	TRBV11-3	TRBJ2-1	-	TGTGCCAGCAGCGCTCTAGCGGGAGGGGGTGAGCAGTTCTTC	CASSALAGGGEQFF